Listed below are T cell receptor beta chains from one sample, sequenced in a study of blood T cell repertoires in COVID-19. Sequenced by immunoSEQ multiplex PCR; TCRdb stores in-frame clones only, minus some. Among about 150,000 clones listed, 80% to 90% were seen once. Sequenced sample: peripheral blood. The receptors stem from a man aged 18 to 35 with COVID-19, enrolled during active disease. The CDR3 runs from the conserved cysteine through the conserved F or W. The order of the fields is CDR3 DNA, CDR3 protein, D gene, clone size, V gene, J gene. D genes are given only for firm matches. The listing skips clone size in some rows; elsewhere it reads once, few, many or a size class.

CDR3nt: TGTGCCAGCAGGGGTAGGGGGAATACGCAGTATTTT
CDR3aa: CASRGRGNTQYF
d_gene: .
abundance: .
v_gene: TRBV3-1/TRBV3-2
j_gene: TRBJ2-3

CDR3nt: TGTGCCAGCAGCCCGGACTGGAATGAGCAGTTCTTC
CDR3aa: CASSPDWNEQFF
d_gene: .
abundance: .
v_gene: TRBV7-9
j_gene: TRBJ2-1

CDR3nt: TGCAGTGCTAGTCTAGGGACAACTAATGAAAAACTGCTTTTT
CDR3aa: CSASLGTTNEKLLF
d_gene: .
abundance: .
v_gene: TRBV20-1
j_gene: TRBJ1-4

CDR3nt: TGTGCCAGCCGATCCCCGCCGACAGGGGAATACGAGCAGTACTTC
CDR3aa: CASRSPPTGEYEQYF
d_gene: TRBD1
abundance: .
v_gene: TRBV6-5
j_gene: TRBJ2-7

CDR3nt: TGTGCCAGCAGCCTTTGGACAGCGATCACAGATACGCAGTATTTT
CDR3aa: CASSLWTAITDTQYF
d_gene: .
abundance: .
v_gene: TRBV3-1/TRBV3-2
j_gene: TRBJ2-3

CDR3nt: TGCAGCGTTGAAACGTCGCGGGGGGAGCAGTACTTC
CDR3aa: CSVETSRGEQYF
d_gene: TRBD2
abundance: .
v_gene: TRBV29-1
j_gene: TRBJ2-7

CDR3nt: TGTGCCACCAGCAGGGAGCGGGAGCTACCCTACGAGCAGTACTTC
CDR3aa: CATSRERELPYEQYF
d_gene: TRBD2
abundance: few
v_gene: TRBV15
j_gene: TRBJ2-7

CDR3nt: TGTGCCAGCAGCTTTACCAATGCAGCGGGAGTTGGAAATGAGCAGTTCTTC
CDR3aa: CASSFTNAAGVGNEQFF
d_gene: TRBD2
abundance: .
v_gene: TRBV7-2
j_gene: TRBJ2-1

CDR3nt: TGTGCCAGCAGCTTAGCAATCGGGAGCACCGGGGAGCTGTTTTTT
CDR3aa: CASSLAIGSTGELFF
d_gene: .
abundance: .
v_gene: TRBV7-6
j_gene: TRBJ2-2

CDR3nt: TGCGCCAGCAGCTTGGAGGGTAGGGGTGGCTACACCTTC
CDR3aa: CASSLEGRGGYTF
d_gene: .
abundance: .
v_gene: TRBV5-1
j_gene: TRBJ1-2

CDR3nt: TGTGCCAGTAGTTTCCAGCGGGGCTACGAGCAGTACTTC
CDR3aa: CASSFQRGYEQYF
d_gene: TRBD2
abundance: once
v_gene: TRBV19
j_gene: TRBJ2-7

CDR3nt: TGTGCCAGCAGCTTAGAAGGAGTTTTACGGGTTGGCTATGGCTACACCTTC
CDR3aa: CASSLEGVLRVGYGYTF
d_gene: .
abundance: once
v_gene: TRBV7-9
j_gene: TRBJ1-2

CDR3nt: TGTGCCAGCAGCCTCCGTCCCAGGAACACTGAAGCTTTCTTT
CDR3aa: CASSLRPRNTEAFF
d_gene: .
abundance: once
v_gene: TRBV6-2/TRBV6-3
j_gene: TRBJ1-1

CDR3nt: TGCGCCAGCAGCCTTACGACAGGGAACATGAACACTGAAGCTTTCTTT
CDR3aa: CASSLTTGNMNTEAFF
d_gene: TRBD1
abundance: .
v_gene: TRBV4-1
j_gene: TRBJ1-1

CDR3nt: TGTGCCACACAGGGGGAAGTTAACACCGGGGAGCTGTTTTTT
CDR3aa: CATQGEVNTGELFF
d_gene: TRBD1
abundance: .
v_gene: TRBV19
j_gene: TRBJ2-2

CDR3nt: TGTGCCAGCAGCTTAGTCCCGGGGGGGCTAGCGGGAGAGGAAAACATTCAGTACTTC
CDR3aa: CASSLVPGGLAGEENIQYF
d_gene: TRBD2
abundance: .
v_gene: TRBV11-2
j_gene: TRBJ2-4

CDR3nt: TGTGCCAGCAGTTTCGCTCTAGCCGGAAAGCAGTTCTTC
CDR3aa: CASSFALAGKQFF
d_gene: .
abundance: .
v_gene: TRBV27
j_gene: TRBJ2-1

CDR3nt: TGTGCCTGTTCCACCGGTTCGACCTACGAGCAGTACTTC
CDR3aa: CACSTGSTYEQYF
d_gene: .
abundance: .
v_gene: TRBV30
j_gene: TRBJ2-7

CDR3nt: TGTGCCAGCAGCCCTAGCGGGAGTTTTAGCACAGATACGCAGTATTTT
CDR3aa: CASSPSGSFSTDTQYF
d_gene: TRBD2
abundance: .
v_gene: TRBV7-2
j_gene: TRBJ2-3

CDR3nt: TGTGCCAGCAGTTACTCCGCCAGGTACGCCGAGCAGTACTTC
CDR3aa: CASSYSARYAEQYF
d_gene: .
abundance: once
v_gene: TRBV6-6
j_gene: TRBJ2-7

CDR3nt: TGTGCCAGCGGGGGTGGGAGGGCGAAAGAGACCCAGTACTTC
CDR3aa: CASGGGRAKETQYF
d_gene: TRBD2
abundance: .
v_gene: TRBV27
j_gene: TRBJ2-5

CDR3nt: TGTGCCAGCAGCTTCAGTAATCAGCCCCAGCATTTT
CDR3aa: CASSFSNQPQHF
d_gene: .
abundance: once
v_gene: TRBV7-8
j_gene: TRBJ1-5

CDR3nt: TGTGCCAGCAGTCCTAGTGGGACAGAATTTGGAAACACCATATATTTT
CDR3aa: CASSPSGTEFGNTIYF
d_gene: TRBD1
abundance: once
v_gene: TRBV27
j_gene: TRBJ1-3

CDR3nt: TGTGCCAGCAGTGTCCGGGACAGGGATTTCGGTGAGCAGTTCTTC
CDR3aa: CASSVRDRDFGEQFF
d_gene: TRBD1
abundance: .
v_gene: TRBV25-1
j_gene: TRBJ2-1

CDR3nt: TGCAGCGGCCGGGGGAGAACCGGGGAGCTGTTTTTT
CDR3aa: CSGRGRTGELFF
d_gene: .
abundance: .
v_gene: TRBV29-1
j_gene: TRBJ2-2

CDR3nt: TGTGCCAGCAGCTTAGATCGGCCGTTCAGGGGATTGCAGCCCCAGCATTTT
CDR3aa: CASSLDRPFRGLQPQHF
d_gene: .
abundance: .
v_gene: TRBV11-3
j_gene: TRBJ1-5

CDR3nt: TGTGCCAGCAGCTTAACGGTAGCGGGGTACAATGAGCAGTTCTTC
CDR3aa: CASSLTVAGYNEQFF
d_gene: TRBD2
abundance: .
v_gene: TRBV7-8
j_gene: TRBJ2-1

CDR3nt: TGCAGCGTTGAAGGGGGAGGGGAAAAACTGTTTTTT
CDR3aa: CSVEGGGEKLFF
d_gene: .
abundance: .
v_gene: TRBV29-1
j_gene: TRBJ1-4

CDR3nt: TGCGCCAGCAGCTTGGGCGGGAGTCAGGGCAATGAGCAGTTCTTC
CDR3aa: CASSLGGSQGNEQFF
d_gene: TRBD2
abundance: .
v_gene: TRBV5-1
j_gene: TRBJ2-1

CDR3nt: TGTGCCAGCGGAGTGTGGCGGGAGGCTGGGGATACGCAGTATTTT
CDR3aa: CASGVWREAGDTQYF
d_gene: TRBD2
abundance: .
v_gene: TRBV28
j_gene: TRBJ2-3

CDR3nt: TGTGCCAGCAGCCGAACGACTAGCGCCATCACAGATACGCAGTATTTT
CDR3aa: CASSRTTSAITDTQYF
d_gene: TRBD2
abundance: .
v_gene: TRBV5-6
j_gene: TRBJ2-3

CDR3nt: TGTGCCAGCAGCGCCTCACTAGCGGGAGAACAGTTCTTC
CDR3aa: CASSASLAGEQFF
d_gene: TRBD2
abundance: .
v_gene: TRBV6-4
j_gene: TRBJ2-1

CDR3nt: TGTGCCAGCAGCTGGAAAGAGGGACAGGGCTCGGAAATAACGGTCAATGAGCAGTTCTTC
CDR3aa: CASSWKEGQGSEITVNEQFF
d_gene: TRBD1
abundance: .
v_gene: TRBV7-8
j_gene: TRBJ2-1

CDR3nt: TGCGCCAGCAGCCGGAGACGGGGTGCAGATACGCAGTATTTT
CDR3aa: CASSRRRGADTQYF
d_gene: .
abundance: .
v_gene: TRBV5-1
j_gene: TRBJ2-3

CDR3nt: TGCGCCAGCAGCCAAGGCTTCGGCGGTAGCTCCTACGAGCAGTACTTC
CDR3aa: CASSQGFGGSSYEQYF
d_gene: .
abundance: once
v_gene: TRBV4-3
j_gene: TRBJ2-7

CDR3nt: TGTGCCAGCAGCTTAGCCACAGCCCACAATGAGCAGTTCTTC
CDR3aa: CASSLATAHNEQFF
d_gene: .
abundance: .
v_gene: TRBV7-2
j_gene: TRBJ2-1

CDR3nt: TGTGCCAGCTCACCGACAGCCCTCTACGAGCAGTACTTC
CDR3aa: CASSPTALYEQYF
d_gene: .
abundance: once
v_gene: TRBV18
j_gene: TRBJ2-7

CDR3nt: TGTGCCAGCAGCCAAACTAGCGGGAGGGCCACAGATACGCAGTATTTT
CDR3aa: CASSQTSGRATDTQYF
d_gene: TRBD2
abundance: .
v_gene: TRBV3-1/TRBV3-2
j_gene: TRBJ2-3

CDR3nt: TGTGCCAGCTCACCACGGCTAGCGCAGCGGGAAAGGTCAGATACGCAGTATTTT
CDR3aa: CASSPRLAQRERSDTQYF
d_gene: TRBD2
abundance: once
v_gene: TRBV18
j_gene: TRBJ2-3

CDR3nt: TGTGCCAGCAGCCCGAGGGTTGCGAACACCGGGGAGCTGTTTTTT
CDR3aa: CASSPRVANTGELFF
d_gene: .
abundance: .
v_gene: TRBV9
j_gene: TRBJ2-2

CDR3nt: TGTGCCAGCTGGGCAGGGGGCTCTGAGCAGTTCTTC
CDR3aa: CASWAGGSEQFF
d_gene: TRBD1
abundance: .
v_gene: TRBV6-5
j_gene: TRBJ2-1

CDR3nt: TGTGCCAGCAGTGCGGGACTAGCGGGAGCGAAAGATACGCAGTATTTT
CDR3aa: CASSAGLAGAKDTQYF
d_gene: TRBD2
abundance: few
v_gene: TRBV28
j_gene: TRBJ2-3

CDR3nt: TGTGCCAGCAGCTTTGGACATAACACTGAAGCTTTCTTT
CDR3aa: CASSFGHNTEAFF
d_gene: .
abundance: .
v_gene: TRBV5-4
j_gene: TRBJ1-1

CDR3nt: TGTGCCAGCATGGGGGGGATGTACTATGGCTACACCTTC
CDR3aa: CASMGGMYYGYTF
d_gene: .
abundance: .
v_gene: TRBV2
j_gene: TRBJ1-2

CDR3nt: TGTGCCAGTAGTATAACCGGGATAATCTACAATGAGCAGTTCTTC
CDR3aa: CASSITGIIYNEQFF
d_gene: .
abundance: .
v_gene: TRBV19
j_gene: TRBJ2-1

CDR3nt: TGTGCCAGCAGCCAAGGGACTAGCCCAGACTACGAGCAGTACTTC
CDR3aa: CASSQGTSPDYEQYF
d_gene: TRBD2
abundance: once
v_gene: TRBV7-2
j_gene: TRBJ2-7

CDR3nt: TGTGCCAGCAGCCACATCCCGGGGAGGGGTGAAGAGACCCAGTACTTC
CDR3aa: CASSHIPGRGEETQYF
d_gene: TRBD2
abundance: .
v_gene: TRBV5-4
j_gene: TRBJ2-5

CDR3nt: TGTGCCAGCAGCTTAACGGACAGGACTTACTCCTACGAGCAGTACTTC
CDR3aa: CASSLTDRTYSYEQYF
d_gene: TRBD1
abundance: .
v_gene: TRBV11-2
j_gene: TRBJ2-7

CDR3nt: TGTGCCACCAGTGGTCCGACTAGCGGGAGGGACGATGAGCAGTTCTTC
CDR3aa: CATSGPTSGRDDEQFF
d_gene: TRBD2
abundance: .
v_gene: TRBV24-1
j_gene: TRBJ2-1

CDR3nt: TGTGCCAGCAGTTTCTTCCAGGGGGTAATGAACACTGAAGCTTTCTTT
CDR3aa: CASSFFQGVMNTEAFF
d_gene: TRBD1
abundance: .
v_gene: TRBV28
j_gene: TRBJ1-1

CDR3nt: TGCGCCAGCAGCTTGGACAACCCATTGAACACCGGGGAGCTGTTTTTT
CDR3aa: CASSLDNPLNTGELFF
d_gene: .
abundance: .
v_gene: TRBV5-1
j_gene: TRBJ2-2

CDR3nt: TGTGCCAGCAGCCCTGACAGGGAATTAACCGAGCAGTACTTC
CDR3aa: CASSPDRELTEQYF
d_gene: TRBD1
abundance: .
v_gene: TRBV28
j_gene: TRBJ2-7

CDR3nt: TGTGCCAGCAGTCCCGGGACAGACCTCAATGAGCAGTTCTTC
CDR3aa: CASSPGTDLNEQFF
d_gene: TRBD1
abundance: .
v_gene: TRBV25-1
j_gene: TRBJ2-1